A single count supports the clone carrying this T cell receptor (beta chain). Germline values: CDR1 SGHDN, CDR2 FVKESK. Trimming stripped 1 base from V and 2 bases from J, with 9 bases between. CDR3 size: 16 residues. Produced via immunoSEQ multiplex PCR; TCRdb's table is partial and in-frame only. Of 650,000 to 950,000 clones in the sample, roughly 85% were seen once. This record comes from a study of shared T cell receptors in the human thymus. These data are also associated with another study on human thymus T cells. That study reports: Donation came from healthy Finnish infants having corrective surgery for congenital heart defects. Resections removed during corrective heart surgery provided the thymus tissue used. Among unrelated individuals, related research reported thymic repertoires that overlapped highly.

This sequence originates from a girl under two years old with a congenital heart defect. This chain links TRBV14 with TRBJ1-6, with D possibly matching TRBD1 (5 bases). The sequencing input was thymocytes. DNA of the CDR3: TGTGCCAGCAGCCAAGGTGAACAGGCCTATAATTCACCCCTCCACTTT. This sequence encodes CASSQGEQAYNSPLHF.